This T cell receptor (beta chain) emerged from a study of blood T cells in healthy people across ages. The study, taken as a whole, reports: With donor CMV status unknown, expanded clonotype changes were possibly confounded. Higher diversity, along with more naive CD4+ cells, distinguished long-lived donors from aged donors. Estimated diversity that came from one million T cells was considered an underestimate.

A few counts support this clonotype. As yet, its antigen is unknown. A J-beta primer mix and a sample-barcoded 5' primer were used in a second PCR of roughly 7 to 12 cycles. MiXCR, applied by TCRdb to the 5' RACE reads, yields one record per CDR3 protein. This table has 750,000 to 950,000 distinct CDR3 sequences, around 29% appearing once. From germline, CDR1 is MGHRA and CDR2 YSYEKL. V dropped 4 bases and J dropped 0; count of bases not matched to a gene: 8. The CDR3 has 17 residues. Another study also made use of these data, one on T cells of mothers and their children. Turning to that study: An overlap that was slightly higher, though non-significant, was seen in related mother-child pairs versus unrelated pairs.

This TCR was recovered from a woman between 35 and 50 years old in good health. This chain joins TRBV4-1 and TRBJ1-5, with 8 nucleotides matching TRBD1. The specimen sequenced was blood. The CDR3 region has the DNA TGCGCCAGCAGCCCAGGACAGGGAGGGAGTAGCAATCAGCCCCAGCATTTT. Its translation is CASSPGQGGSSNQPQHF.